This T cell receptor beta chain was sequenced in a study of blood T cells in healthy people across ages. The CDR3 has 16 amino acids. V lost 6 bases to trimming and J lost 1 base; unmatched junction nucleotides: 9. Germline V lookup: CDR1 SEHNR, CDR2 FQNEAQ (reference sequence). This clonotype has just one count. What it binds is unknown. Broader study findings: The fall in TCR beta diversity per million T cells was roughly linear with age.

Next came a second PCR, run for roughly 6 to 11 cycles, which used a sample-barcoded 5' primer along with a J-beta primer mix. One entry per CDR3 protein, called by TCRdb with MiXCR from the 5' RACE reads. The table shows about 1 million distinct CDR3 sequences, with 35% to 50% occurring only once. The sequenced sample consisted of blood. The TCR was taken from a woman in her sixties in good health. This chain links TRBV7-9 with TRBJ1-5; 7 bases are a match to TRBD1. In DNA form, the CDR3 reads TGTGCCAGCAGATCAACAGGGGCAGGCAGCAATCAGCCCCAGCATTTT. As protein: CASRSTGAGSNQPQHF.